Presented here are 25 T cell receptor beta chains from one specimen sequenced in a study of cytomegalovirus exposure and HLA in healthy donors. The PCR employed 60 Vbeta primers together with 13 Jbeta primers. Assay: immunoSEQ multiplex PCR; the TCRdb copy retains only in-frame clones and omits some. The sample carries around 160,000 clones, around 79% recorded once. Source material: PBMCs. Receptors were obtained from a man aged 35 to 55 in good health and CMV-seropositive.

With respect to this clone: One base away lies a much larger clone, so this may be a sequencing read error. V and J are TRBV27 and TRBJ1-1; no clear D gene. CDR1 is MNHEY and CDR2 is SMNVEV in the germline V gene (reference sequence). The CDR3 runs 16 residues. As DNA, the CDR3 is TGTCCCAGCAGTTTTCGAGCCGCTACTCCGTCCACTGAAGCTTTCTTT. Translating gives CPSSFRAATPSTEAFF.

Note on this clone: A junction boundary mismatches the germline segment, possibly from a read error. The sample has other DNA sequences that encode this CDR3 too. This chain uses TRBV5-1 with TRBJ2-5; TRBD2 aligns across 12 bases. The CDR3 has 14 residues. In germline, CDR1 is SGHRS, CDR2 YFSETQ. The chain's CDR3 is CASSLGTSGETQYF. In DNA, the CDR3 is TGCGCCAGCAGCTTGGGGACTAGCGGGGAGACTCAGTACTTC.

The CDR3 reads CASSVMGLAGGNEQFF. CDR3 bases: TGTGCCAGCAGCGTCATGGGACTAGCGGGGGGAAATGAGCAGTTCTTC. The rearrangement uses TRBV9 and TRBJ2-1; 15 bases line up with TRBD2. The ends lost 2 bases at V and 7 bases at J; junction bases unmatched: 4. The CDR3 length is 16 residues. The germline V gene has CDR1 SGDLS and CDR2 YYNGEE. Using reference TRBV9 and TRBJ2-1 for the parts outside the CDR3, the full variable domain is DSGVTQTPKHLITATGQRVTLRCSPRSGDLSVYWYQQSLDQGLQFLIQYYNGEERAKGNILERFSAQQFPDLHSELNLSSLELGDSALYFCASSVMGLAGGNEQFFGPGTRLTVL.

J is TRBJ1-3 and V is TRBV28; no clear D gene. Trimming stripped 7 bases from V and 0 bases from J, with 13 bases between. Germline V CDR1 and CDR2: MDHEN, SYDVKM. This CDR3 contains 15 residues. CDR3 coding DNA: TGTGCCAGCATCGGACGGGGAGACTCTGGAAACACCATATATTTT. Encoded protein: CASIGRGDSGNTIYF.

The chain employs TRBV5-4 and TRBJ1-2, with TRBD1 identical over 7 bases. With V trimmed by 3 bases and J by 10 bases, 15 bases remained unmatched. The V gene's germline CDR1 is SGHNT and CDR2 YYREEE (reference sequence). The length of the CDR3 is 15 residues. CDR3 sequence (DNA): TGTGCCAGCAGCTCAGGGGGAACGGACAGCTATTTCTACACCTTC. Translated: CASSSGGTDSYFYTF.

CDR3 amino acids: CSVYDRDNTGELFF. CDR3 nucleotide sequence: TGCAGCGTCTACGACAGGGATAACACCGGGGAGCTGTTTTTT. The V call is TRBV29-1, the J call TRBJ2-2; 7 bases agree with TRBD1. J lost 2 bases, V lost 6 bases, and 6 bases had no gene match. From germline, CDR1 is SQVTM and CDR2 ANQGSEA. This CDR3 is 14 amino acids long.

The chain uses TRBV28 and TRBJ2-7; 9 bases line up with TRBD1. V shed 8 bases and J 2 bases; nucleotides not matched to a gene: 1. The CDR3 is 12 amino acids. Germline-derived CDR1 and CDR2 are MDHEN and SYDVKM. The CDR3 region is CASRDRAYEQYF. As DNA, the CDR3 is TGTGCCAGCCGGGACAGGGCCTACGAGCAGTACTTC.

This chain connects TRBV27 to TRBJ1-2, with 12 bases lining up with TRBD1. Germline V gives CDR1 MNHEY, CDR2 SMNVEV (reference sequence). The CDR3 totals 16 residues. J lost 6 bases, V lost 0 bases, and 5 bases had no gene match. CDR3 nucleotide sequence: TGTGCCAGCAGTTTATCGGCGGGACAGGGGGCGGATGGCTACACCTTC. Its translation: CASSLSAGQGADGYTF.

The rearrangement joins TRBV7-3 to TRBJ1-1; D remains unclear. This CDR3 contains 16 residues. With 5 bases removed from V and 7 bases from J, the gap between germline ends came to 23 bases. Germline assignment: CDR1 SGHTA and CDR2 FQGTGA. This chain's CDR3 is CASSPSPGGRRSEAFF. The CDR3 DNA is TGTGCCAGCAGCCCAAGCCCTGGAGGGCGTAGGAGTGAAGCTTTCTTT.

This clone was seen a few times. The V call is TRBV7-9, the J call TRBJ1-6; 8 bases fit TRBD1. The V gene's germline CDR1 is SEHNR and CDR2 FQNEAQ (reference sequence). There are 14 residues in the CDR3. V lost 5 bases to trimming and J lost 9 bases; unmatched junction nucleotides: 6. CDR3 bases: TGTGCCAGCAGCCCGACAGGGGATGGTTCACCCCTCCACTTT. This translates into CASSPTGDGSPLHF.

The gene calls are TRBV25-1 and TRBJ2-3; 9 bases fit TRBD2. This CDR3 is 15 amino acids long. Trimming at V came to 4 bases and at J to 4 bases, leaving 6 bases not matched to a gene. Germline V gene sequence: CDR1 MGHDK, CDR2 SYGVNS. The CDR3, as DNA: TGTGCCAGCAGTGTTGCGGGAGGGCCTTCAGATACGCAGTATTTT. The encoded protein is CASSVAGGPSDTQYF.

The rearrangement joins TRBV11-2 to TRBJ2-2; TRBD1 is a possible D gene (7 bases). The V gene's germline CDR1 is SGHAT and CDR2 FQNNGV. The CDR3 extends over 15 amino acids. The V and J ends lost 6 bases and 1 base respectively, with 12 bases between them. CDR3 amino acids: CASRNQGGNTGELFF. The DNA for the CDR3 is TGTGCCAGCAGGAACCAGGGGGGGAACACCGGGGAGCTGTTTTTT.

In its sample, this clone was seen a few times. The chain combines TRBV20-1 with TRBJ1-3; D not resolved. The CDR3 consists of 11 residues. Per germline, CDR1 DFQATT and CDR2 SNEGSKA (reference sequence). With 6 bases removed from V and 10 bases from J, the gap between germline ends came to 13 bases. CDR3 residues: CSADRGGTIYF. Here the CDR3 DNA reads TGCAGTGCGGACCGGGGAGGAACCATATATTTT.

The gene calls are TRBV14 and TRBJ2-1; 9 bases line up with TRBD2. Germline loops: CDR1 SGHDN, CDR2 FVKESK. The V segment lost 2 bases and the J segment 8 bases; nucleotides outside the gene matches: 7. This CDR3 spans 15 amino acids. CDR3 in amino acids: CASSQSSGVGDEQFF. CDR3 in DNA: TGTGCCAGCAGCCAATCTAGCGGGGTAGGAGATGAGCAGTTCTTC.

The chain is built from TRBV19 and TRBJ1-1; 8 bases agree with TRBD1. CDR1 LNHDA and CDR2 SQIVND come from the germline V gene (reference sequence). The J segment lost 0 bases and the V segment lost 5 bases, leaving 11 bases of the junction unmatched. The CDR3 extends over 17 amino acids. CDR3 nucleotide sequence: TGTGCCAGTAGTCCGACGTACAGGGGGAACATGAACACTGAAGCTTTCTTT. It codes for CASSPTYRGNMNTEAFF.

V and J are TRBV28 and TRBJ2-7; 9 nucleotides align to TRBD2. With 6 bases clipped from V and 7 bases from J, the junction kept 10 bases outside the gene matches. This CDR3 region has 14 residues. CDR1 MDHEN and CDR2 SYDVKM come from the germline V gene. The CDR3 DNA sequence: TGTGCCAGCAGGTATCCGGGACTAGCTAGGGAGCAGTACTTC. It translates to CASRYPGLAREQYF.

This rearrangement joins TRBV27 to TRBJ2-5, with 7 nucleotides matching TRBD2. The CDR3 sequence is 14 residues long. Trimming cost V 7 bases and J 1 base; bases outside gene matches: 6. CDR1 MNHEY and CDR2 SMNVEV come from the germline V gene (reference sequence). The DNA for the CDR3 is TGTGCCAGCAAAGCGGGGTGGGTCCAAGAGACCCAGTACTTC. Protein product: CASKAGWVQETQYF.

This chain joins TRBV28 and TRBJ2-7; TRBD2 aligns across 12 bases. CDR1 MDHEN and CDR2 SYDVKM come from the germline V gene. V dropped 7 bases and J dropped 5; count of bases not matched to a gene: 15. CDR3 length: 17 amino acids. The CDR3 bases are TGTGCCAGCATTACGACCGGACTAGCGGGAAGTTCACACGAGCAGTACTTC. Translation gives CASITTGLAGSSHEQYF.

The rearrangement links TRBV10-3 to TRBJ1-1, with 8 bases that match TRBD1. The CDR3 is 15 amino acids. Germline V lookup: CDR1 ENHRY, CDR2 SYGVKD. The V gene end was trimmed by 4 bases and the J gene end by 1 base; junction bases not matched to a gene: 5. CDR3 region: CAISAGQGGNTEAFF. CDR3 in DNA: TGTGCCATCAGTGCTGGACAGGGAGGGAACACTGAAGCTTTCTTT.

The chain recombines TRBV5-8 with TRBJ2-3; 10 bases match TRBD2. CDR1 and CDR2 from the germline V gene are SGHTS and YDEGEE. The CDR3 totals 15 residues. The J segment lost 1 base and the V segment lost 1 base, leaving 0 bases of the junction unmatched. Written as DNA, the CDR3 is TGTGCCAGCAGCTTGCTAGCGGGAGGCACAGATACGCAGTATTTT. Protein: CASSLLAGGTDTQYF.

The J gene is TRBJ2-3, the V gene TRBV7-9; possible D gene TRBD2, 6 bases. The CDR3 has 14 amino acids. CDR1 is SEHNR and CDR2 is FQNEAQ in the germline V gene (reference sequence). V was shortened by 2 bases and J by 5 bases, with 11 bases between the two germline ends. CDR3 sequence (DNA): TGTGCCAGCAGCTTAAGTAAGGGAGGAGATACGCAGTATTTT. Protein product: CASSLSKGGDTQYF.

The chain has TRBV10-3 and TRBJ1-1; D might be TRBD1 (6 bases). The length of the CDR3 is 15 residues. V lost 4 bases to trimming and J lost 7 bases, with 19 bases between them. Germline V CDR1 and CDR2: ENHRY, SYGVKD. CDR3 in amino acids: CAISGAQGNQGEAFF. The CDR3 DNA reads TGTGCCATCAGTGGGGCTCAGGGGAATCAGGGTGAAGCTTTCTTT.

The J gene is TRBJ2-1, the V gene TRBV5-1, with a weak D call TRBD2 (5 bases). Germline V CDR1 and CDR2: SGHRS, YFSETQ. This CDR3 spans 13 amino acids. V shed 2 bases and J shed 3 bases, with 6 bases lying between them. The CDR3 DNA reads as TGCGCCAGCAGCTTAGGAGGCTACAATGAGCAGTTCTTC. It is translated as CASSLGGYNEQFF.

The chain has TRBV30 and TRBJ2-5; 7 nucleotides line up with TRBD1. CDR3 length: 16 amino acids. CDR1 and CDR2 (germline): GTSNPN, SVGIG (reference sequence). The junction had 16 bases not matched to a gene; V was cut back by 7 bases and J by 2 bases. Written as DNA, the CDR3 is TGTGCCTATCAACTAGGCTGGGACAGTCTTCAAGAGACCCAGTACTTC. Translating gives CAYQLGWDSLQETQYF. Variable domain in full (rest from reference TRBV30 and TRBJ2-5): SQTIHQWPATLVQPVGSPLSLECTVEGTSNPNLYWYRQAAGRGLQLLFYSVGIGQISSEVPQNLSASRPQDRQFILSSKKLLLSDSGFYLCAYQLGWDSLQETQYFGPGTRLLVL.

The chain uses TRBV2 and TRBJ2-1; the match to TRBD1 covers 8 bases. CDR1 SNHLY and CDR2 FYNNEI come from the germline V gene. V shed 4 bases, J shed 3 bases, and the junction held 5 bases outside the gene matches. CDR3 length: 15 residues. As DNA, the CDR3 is TGTGCCAGCAGTGTAGACAGGGGTTACTACAATGAGCAGTTCTTC. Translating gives CASSVDRGYYNEQFF.